Below are 24 T cell receptor beta chains sequenced from a single sample in a study of T cells in tuberculosis. Thawed, overnight-rested PBMC were stained with GMM-loaded CD1B tetramer, viability dye and anti-CD3, then sorted. CD1B tetramers were loaded with Rhodococcus equi-derived C32 glucose monomycolate. Sequencing was performed with immunoSEQ multiplex PCR; in TCRdb, only in-frame clones are kept and a portion is missing. This sample has some 60,000 clones, with around 81% found just once. Sequencing input: CD1b-GMM tetramer-negative cells sorted from PBMCs. The receptors derive from an adult woman with latent tuberculosis.

The V gene is TRBV6-1, the J gene TRBJ1-4; D ambiguous. Trimming left V 10 bases short and J 4 bases short, with 19 bases between. The CDR3 totals 15 residues. Per germline, CDR1 MNHNS and CDR2 SASEGT. CDR3 bases: TGTGCCACCCAACGCGGTCAGCCGAATAATGAAAAACTGTTTTTT. This gives the protein CATQRGQPNNEKLFF.

This rearrangement joins TRBV5-1 to TRBJ1-1; TRBD1 is a possible D gene (6 bases). With 0 bases removed from V and 0 bases from J, the gap between germline ends came to 18 bases. CDR3 size: 18 residues. Germline V CDR1 and CDR2: SGHRS, YFSETQ. The DNA of the CDR3 is TGCGCCAGCAGCTTGGGGGACATTCACCCCCTCATGAACACTGAAGCTTTCTTT. Translating it yields CASSLGDIHPLMNTEAFF.

The chain has TRBV5-1 and TRBJ2-7; 7 bases are a match to TRBD1. In germline, CDR1 is SGHRS, CDR2 YFSETQ. The ends lost 0 bases at V and 3 bases at J; junction bases unmatched: 9. The CDR3 has 16 residues. In DNA form, the CDR3 reads TGCGCCAGCAGCTTGGCCTCGGACAGGACGTTCTACGAGCAGTACTTC. Its protein is CASSLASDRTFYEQYF.

V and J are TRBV2 and TRBJ2-6; 10 nucleotides align to TRBD1. CDR1 and CDR2 from the germline V gene are SNHLY and FYNNEI. This CDR3 has 17 amino acids. Trimming removed 5 bases from V and 0 bases from J; junction bases left unmatched: 4. The CDR3 spells CASSRDRGGSGANVLTF. The CDR3 DNA follows: TGTGCCAGCAGTCGGGACAGGGGAGGCTCTGGGGCCAACGTCCTGACTTTC.

V is TRBV28 and J is TRBJ2-7; 11 bases fit TRBD2. Losses at the gene ends were 5 bases for V and 3 bases for J; bases not matched to a gene: 12. There are 17 residues in the CDR3. Looked up from germline, CDR1 is MDHEN and CDR2 is SYDVKM. CDR3 bases: TGTGCCAGCAGTACGGGACTAGCGGTCTTTTCAGGCTACGAGCAGTACTTC. It codes for CASSTGLAVFSGYEQYF. The full variable domain, with the rest looked up from reference TRBV28 and TRBJ2-7, is DVKVTQSSRYLVKRTGEKVFLECVQDMDHENMFWYRQDPGLGLRLIYFSYDVKMKEKGDIPEGYSVSREKKERFSLILESASTNQTSMYLCASSTGLAVFSGYEQYFGPGTRLTVT.

This chain uses TRBV11-1 with TRBJ1-4; 7 bases align to TRBD1. Germline V gene sequence: CDR1 SGHAT, CDR2 FQDESV (reference sequence). This CDR3 is built from 13 residues. The V and J ends lost 6 bases and 6 bases, in that order; junction bases with no gene match: 4. The CDR3 nucleotides read TGTGCCAGCAGACGTGGGACAGATGAAAAACTGTTTTTT. It yields the protein CASRRGTDEKLFF. Full variable domain (remainder filled in from reference TRBV11-1 and TRBJ1-4): EAEVAQSPRYKITEKSQAVAFWCDPISGHATLYWYRQILGQGPELLVQFQDESVVDDSQLPKDRFSAERLKGVDSTLKIQPAELGDSAMYLCASRRGTDEKLFFGSGTQLSVL.

This clone was seen just once. The chain combines TRBV7-2 with TRBJ1-2; 7 bases align to TRBD1. This CDR3 spans 13 amino acids. Germline V CDR1 and CDR2: SGHTA, FQGNSA. The junction had 3 bases not matched to a gene; V was cut back by 0 bases and J by 8 bases. The CDR3 sequence is CASSLALGGGYTF. The CDR3 DNA reads TGTGCCAGCAGCTTAGCCTTAGGGGGCGGCTACACCTTC.

This clone has only a few counts. This chain uses TRBV11-2 with TRBJ2-5; TRBD1 agrees at 9 bases. This CDR3 spans 14 amino acids. Per the germline V gene, CDR1 is SGHAT and CDR2 is FQNNGV. J was trimmed by 4 bases and V by 1 base; bases with no gene match: 1. The CDR3 reads CASSLGTGVETQYF. CDR3 bases: TGTGCCAGCAGCTTAGGGACAGGGGTAGAGACCCAGTACTTC.

This chain connects TRBV5-1 to TRBJ1-2, with D tentatively TRBD1 (5 bases). V was clipped by 0 bases and J by 4 bases, with 10 bases between them. CDR1 SGHRS and CDR2 YFSETQ come from the germline V gene. The CDR3 is 14 amino acids. The CDR3 DNA reads as TGCGCCAGCAGCTTGGTGTCAGGGCCCTATGGCTACACCTTC. It encodes CASSLVSGPYGYTF.

This rearrangement joins TRBV18 to TRBJ1-5; maybe TRBD1 (6 bases). V lost 1 base and J lost 5, with 9 bases in between. The CDR3 is 14 residues long. Germline-derived CDR1 and CDR2 are KGHSH and LQKENI. CDR3 nucleotides: TGTGCCAGCTCACCACTCAGGGGAGATCAGCCCCAGCATTTT. Protein: CASSPLRGDQPQHF.

The chain uses TRBV20-1 and TRBJ2-1, with TRBD1 as a possible D gene (5 bases). V lost 4 bases and J lost 12, with 10 bases in between. CDR1 DFQATT and CDR2 SNEGSKA come from the germline V gene (reference sequence). CDR3 length: 10 amino acids. In DNA, the CDR3 is TGCAGTGCTAAAGGGGTTCTGCAGTTCTTC. Its protein is CSAKGVLQFF.

V usage is TRBV28 and J usage is TRBJ2-1, with 11 bases lining up with TRBD2. Germline CDR1 is MDHEN and CDR2 is SYDVKM. J was trimmed by 1 base and V by 6 bases; bases with no gene match: 5. The CDR3 has 16 residues. CDR3 nucleotide sequence: TGTGCCAGCAGGGGTCTAGCGGGAGGTTCCTACAATGAGCAGTTCTTC. This sequence encodes CASRGLAGGSYNEQFF.

Here the CDR3 reads CASSRGQGGTEAFF. As DNA, the CDR3 is TGTGCCAGCTCACGGGGACAGGGTGGCACTGAAGCTTTCTTT. The chain is built from TRBV18 and TRBJ1-1; 9 nucleotides agree with TRBD1. The CDR3 loop spans 14 amino acids. Germline CDR1 reads KGHSH; CDR2 reads LQKENI. V trimming: 4 bases; J trimming: 4 bases; junction bases outside the gene matches: 4.

This clone was recorded only once. This sequence joins TRBV2 and TRBJ1-1; weak D call: TRBD1 (5 bases). CDR1 and CDR2 from the germline V gene are SNHLY and FYNNEI. V lost 6 bases and J lost 1, with 12 bases in between. There are 14 residues in the CDR3. The CDR3, as DNA: TGTGCCAGCAGGGCAGGGTGGGGGAACACTGAAGCTTTCTTT. It specifies CASRAGWGNTEAFF.

Turning to this clone: A junction boundary mismatches the germline segment, possibly from a read error. The chain combines TRBV7-2 with TRBJ1-1; D is unclear. The germline V gene has CDR1 SGHTA and CDR2 FQGNSA. This CDR3 has 13 amino acids. In nucleotides, the CDR3 is TGTGCCAGCAGCTTACGAGGGAACCCTGAAGCTTTCTTT. Translation gives CASSLRGNPEAFF.

This sequence joins TRBV28 and TRBJ1-2; tentatively, D is TRBD1 (6 bases). Per germline, CDR1 MDHEN and CDR2 SYDVKM. The CDR3 runs to 13 residues. V lost 3 bases and J 2 bases, leaving 7 bases between the germline ends. The CDR3 reads CASSLRGNYGYTF. The CDR3 DNA reads as TGTGCCAGCAGTTTGAGGGGGAACTATGGCTACACCTTC.

This chain uses TRBV5-1 with TRBJ2-2; 8 nucleotides agree with TRBD1. The CDR3 covers 15 residues. CDR1 is SGHRS and CDR2 is YFSETQ in the germline V gene. The trim removed 4 bases at V and 4 bases at J, leaving 6 bases unmatched. The CDR3 coding sequence is TGCGCCAGCAGCCTTAGACAGGGGAGCACCGGGGAGCTGTTTTTT. Residues: CASSLRQGSTGELFF.

The DNA of the CDR3 is TGTGCCAGCAGCCTCAGGGGGGACAGGGACCTTTACGAGCAGTACTTC. This sequence encodes CASSLRGDRDLYEQYF. This chain links TRBV9 with TRBJ2-7; 9 bases fit TRBD1. The V gene's germline CDR1 is SGDLS and CDR2 YYNGEE. This CDR3 is 16 amino acids long. V dropped 4 bases and J dropped 4; count of bases not matched to a gene: 12. Filled out from reference TRBV9 and TRBJ2-7, the complete variable domain reads DSGVTQTPKHLITATGQRVTLRCSPRSGDLSVYWYQQSLDQGLQFLIQYYNGEERAKGNILERFSAQQFPDLHSELNLSSLELGDSALYFCASSLRGDRDLYEQYFGPGTRLTVT.

The DNA for the CDR3 is TGTGCCAGCAGTTTACTGACAGGGGTTGGCTACACCTTC. Translation: CASSLLTGVGYTF. The genes are TRBV27 and TRBJ1-2, with 8 bases that match TRBD1. Trimming removed 2 bases from V and 7 bases from J; junction bases left unmatched: 3. Germline CDR1 MNHEY, CDR2 SMNVEV (reference sequence). CDR3 length equals 13 residues.

V gene TRBV11-3 combines with J gene TRBJ2-7, with a possible D match to TRBD1 (7 bases). Germline-derived CDR1 and CDR2 are SGHNT and YENEEA. Deletions cut 5 bases from V and 4 bases from J, with 15 bases between. The CDR3 length is 14 residues. The CDR3 loop is CASSQGGSTYEQYF. DNA for the CDR3: TGTGCCAGCAGCCAGGGGGGCAGCACTTACGAGCAGTACTTC.

The V and J genes are TRBV27 and TRBJ2-1; D is unclear. The CDR3 has 14 amino acids. V was clipped by 3 bases and J by 5 bases, with 11 bases between them. Germline V gene lookup returns CDR1 MNHEY and CDR2 SMNVEV (reference sequence). CDR3 sequence: CASSLGMKNNEQFF. For the CDR3, the DNA is TGTGCCAGCAGTTTGGGCATGAAAAACAATGAGCAGTTCTTC.

The rearrangement links TRBV4-1 to TRBJ2-7, with 8 bases matching TRBD2. CDR3 length: 13 residues. Trimming removed 4 bases from V and 7 bases from J; junction bases left unmatched: 6. In germline, CDR1 is MGHRA, CDR2 YSYEKL. The CDR3 spells CASSLQLAEEQYF. Written as DNA, the CDR3 is TGCGCCAGCAGCCTACAACTAGCGGAGGAGCAGTACTTC.

CDR3 in DNA: TGTGCCAGTAGTATTCGGGTAGCGGGGGGCGTTACTAGCACAGATACGCAGTATTTT. Its translation: CASSIRVAGGVTSTDTQYF. This chain joins TRBV19 and TRBJ2-3, with 10 bases that match TRBD2. V shed 3 bases, J shed 0 bases, and the junction held 12 bases outside the gene matches. Germline V gene lookup returns CDR1 LNHDA and CDR2 SQIVND (reference sequence). The length of the CDR3 is 19 residues.

The chain couples TRBV27 to TRBJ2-7, with TRBD1 matching 11 bases. The CDR3 sequence is 15 residues long. J gave up 7 bases and V 6 bases, and 11 bases lay outside the gene matches. Germline V CDR1 and CDR2: MNHEY, SMNVEV (reference sequence). DNA for the CDR3: TGTGCCAGCAGACGCATTGGACAGGGGGCGGGGGAGCAGTACTTC. Amino acids: CASRRIGQGAGEQYF.